One T cell receptor (beta chain) is described in this entry. Its antigen remains unidentified. The sample belongs to a study of CXCR3-negative and CXCR3-positive naive CD8 T cells. Study-wide findings and caveats: The study found more hydrophobic TRB CDR3s in CXCR3-positive naive cells than in CXCR3-negative naive cells. Upon cryopreservation, CXCR3 expression partially decreased, and most assays used fresh PBMCs.

CD45RO-CCR7+CD27+CD95- expression identified naive CD8+ T cells. Via 5' RACE with UMI labels, TRB cDNA libraries were prepared. One entry per CDR3 protein, without DNA, is what TCRdb gives after re-calling the 5' RACE reads. The listing records about 120,000 distinct CDR3 sequences. This clonotype was obtained from a human donor in good health. Some clones in this sample may be carry-over from other donors' samples. Sequencing was carried out using naive CXCR3+ CD8+ T cells from blood. Sample subset: CD45RO-CCR7+CD27+CD95- naive CD8+ T cells expressing CXCR3 (TNR3+).

The CDR3 is CASRTGVNNEQFF. The chain links TRBV7-2 to TRBJ2-1; there is no DNA to check the TCRdb D call of TRBD1. The CDR3 is 13 residues long. Germline V gene lookup returns CDR1 SGHTA and CDR2 FQGNSA.